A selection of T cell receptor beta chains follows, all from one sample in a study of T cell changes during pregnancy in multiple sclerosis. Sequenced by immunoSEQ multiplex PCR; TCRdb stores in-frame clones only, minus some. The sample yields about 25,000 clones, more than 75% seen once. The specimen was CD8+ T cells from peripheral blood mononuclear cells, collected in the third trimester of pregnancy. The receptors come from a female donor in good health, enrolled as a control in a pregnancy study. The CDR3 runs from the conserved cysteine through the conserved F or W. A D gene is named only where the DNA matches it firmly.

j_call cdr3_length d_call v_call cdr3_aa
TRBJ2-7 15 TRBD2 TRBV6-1 CASSEESSGSYEQYF
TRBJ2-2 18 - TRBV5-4 CASSPSRQAPLWTGELFF
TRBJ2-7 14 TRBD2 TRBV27 CASSPAGASYEQYF
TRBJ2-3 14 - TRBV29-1 CSLNPAGNTDTQYF
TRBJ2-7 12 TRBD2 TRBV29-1 CSVEGGGGEQYF
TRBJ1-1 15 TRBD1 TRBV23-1 CASSPGQVLNTEAFF
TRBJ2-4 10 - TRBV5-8 CASRETGSYF
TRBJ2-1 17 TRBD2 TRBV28 CASSLYVGTSLYNEQFF
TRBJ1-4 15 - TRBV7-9 CASSRTSPFPEKLFF
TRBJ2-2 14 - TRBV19 CASSMGGVTGELFF
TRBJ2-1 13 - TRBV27 CASMGPPGNEQFF
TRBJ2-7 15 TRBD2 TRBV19 CASSMSSGVSYEQYF
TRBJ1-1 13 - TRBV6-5 CASSKEGSTEAFF
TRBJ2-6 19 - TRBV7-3 CASSLRPGTLLPGANVLTF
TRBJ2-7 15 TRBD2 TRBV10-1 CASSDKRDKSYEQYF
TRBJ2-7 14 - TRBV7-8 CASSLGGGKVGQYF
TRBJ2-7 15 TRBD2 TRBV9 CASSALGGNPHEQYF
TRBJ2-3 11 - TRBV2 CASIGADTQYF
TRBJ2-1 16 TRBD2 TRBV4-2 CASSQGPSGGIDEQFF
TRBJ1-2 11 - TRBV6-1 CASSENRLYTF
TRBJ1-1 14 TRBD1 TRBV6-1 CASSWTGVGTEAFF
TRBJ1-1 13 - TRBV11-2 CASSLGRNTEAFF
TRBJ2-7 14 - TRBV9 CASSSGKDYYEQYF
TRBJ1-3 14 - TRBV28 CASSEQVSGNTIYF
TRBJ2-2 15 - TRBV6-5 CASSAPIAPTGELFF
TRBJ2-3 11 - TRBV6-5 CASSSPDTQYF
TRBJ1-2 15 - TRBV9 CASSAQTDMNYGYTF
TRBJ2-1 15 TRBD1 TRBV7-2 CASSLEQGAYNEQFF
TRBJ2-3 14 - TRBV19 CASSRWESTDTQYF
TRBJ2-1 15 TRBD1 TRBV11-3 CASSQDRGDYTEQFF
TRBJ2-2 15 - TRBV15 CATSRVGGGPEELFF
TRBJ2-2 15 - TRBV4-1 CASSHKRGGDGELFF
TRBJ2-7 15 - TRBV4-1 CASSQDGRAPGEQYF
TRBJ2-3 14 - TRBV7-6 CASSPRANGDTQYF
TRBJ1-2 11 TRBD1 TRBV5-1 CASSYGTERTF
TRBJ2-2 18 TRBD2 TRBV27 CASSFQLAGAGNTGELFF
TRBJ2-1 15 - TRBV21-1 CASSKEDNRLNEQFF
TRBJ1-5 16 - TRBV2 CASTPAPLSSNQPQHF
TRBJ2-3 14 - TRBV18 CASSQPTRTDTQYF
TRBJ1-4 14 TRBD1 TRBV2 CASSRRGLDEKLFF
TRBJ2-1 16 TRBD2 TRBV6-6 CASSQTTSGIYNEQFF
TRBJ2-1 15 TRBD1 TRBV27 CASSTRTGGWNEQFF
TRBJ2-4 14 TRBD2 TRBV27 CASSETSGGNIQYF
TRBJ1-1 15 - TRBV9 CASSKASGGNTEAFF
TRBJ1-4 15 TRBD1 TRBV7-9 CASSSGGQSNEKLFF
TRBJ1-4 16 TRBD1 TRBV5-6 CASSLGGTGRAEKLFF
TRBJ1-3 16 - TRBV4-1 CASSFSLQVDGNTIYF
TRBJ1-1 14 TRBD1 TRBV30 CAWSEGQGSTEAFF
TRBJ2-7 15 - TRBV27 CASTPRAGRIYEQYF
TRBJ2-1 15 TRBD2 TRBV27 CASSLRLAGMDEQFF
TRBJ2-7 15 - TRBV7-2 CASSLTSGWTYEQYF
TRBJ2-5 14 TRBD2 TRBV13 CASSRGGSQETQYF
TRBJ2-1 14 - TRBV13 CASSLGRGGTEQFF
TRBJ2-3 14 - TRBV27 CASSPGQLSDTQYF
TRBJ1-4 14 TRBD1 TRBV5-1 CASSPGDSNEKLFF
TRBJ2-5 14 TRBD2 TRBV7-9 CASSPQAGAETQYF